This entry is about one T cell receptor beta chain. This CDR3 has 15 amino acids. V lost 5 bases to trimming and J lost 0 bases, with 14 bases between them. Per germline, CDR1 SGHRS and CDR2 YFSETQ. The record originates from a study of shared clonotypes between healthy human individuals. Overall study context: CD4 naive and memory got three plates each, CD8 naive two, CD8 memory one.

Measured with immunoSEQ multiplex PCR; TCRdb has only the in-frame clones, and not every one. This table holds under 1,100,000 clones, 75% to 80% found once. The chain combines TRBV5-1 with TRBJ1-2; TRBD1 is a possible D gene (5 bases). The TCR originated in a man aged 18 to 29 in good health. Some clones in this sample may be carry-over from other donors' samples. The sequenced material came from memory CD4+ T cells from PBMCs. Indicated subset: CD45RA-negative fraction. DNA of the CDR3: TGCGCCAGCAGGTTCGGGACGGCGGCTAACTATGGCTACACCTTC. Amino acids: CASRFGTAANYGYTF.